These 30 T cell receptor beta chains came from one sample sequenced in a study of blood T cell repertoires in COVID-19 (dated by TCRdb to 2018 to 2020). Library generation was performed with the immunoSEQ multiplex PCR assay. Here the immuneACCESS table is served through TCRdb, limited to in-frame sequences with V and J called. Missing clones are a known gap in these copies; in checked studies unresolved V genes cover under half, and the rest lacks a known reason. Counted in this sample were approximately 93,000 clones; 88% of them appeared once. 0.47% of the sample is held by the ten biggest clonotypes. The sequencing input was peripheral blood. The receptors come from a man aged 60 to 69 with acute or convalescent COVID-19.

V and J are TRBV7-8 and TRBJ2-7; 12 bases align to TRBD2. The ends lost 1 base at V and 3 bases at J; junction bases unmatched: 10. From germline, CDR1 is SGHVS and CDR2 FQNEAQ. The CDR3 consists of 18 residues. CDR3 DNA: TGTGCCAGCAGCTTAGGACTAGCGGGAGCAACAGGGTACTACGAGCAGTACTTC. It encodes CASSLGLAGATGYYEQYF.

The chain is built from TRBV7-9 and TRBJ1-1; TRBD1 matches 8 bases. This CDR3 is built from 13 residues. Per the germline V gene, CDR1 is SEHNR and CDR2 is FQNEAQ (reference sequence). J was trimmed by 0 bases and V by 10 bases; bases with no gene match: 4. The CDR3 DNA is TGTGCCATTCCGGGACAGGTGAACACTGAAGCTTTCTTT. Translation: CAIPGQVNTEAFF.

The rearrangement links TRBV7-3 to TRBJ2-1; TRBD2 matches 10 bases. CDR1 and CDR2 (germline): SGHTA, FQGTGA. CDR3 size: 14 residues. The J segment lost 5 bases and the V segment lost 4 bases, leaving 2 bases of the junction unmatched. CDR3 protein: CASSSLAGNNEQFF. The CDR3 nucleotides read TGTGCCAGCAGCTCACTAGCGGGAAACAATGAGCAGTTCTTC.

CDR3 protein: CASSLNQVNEQFF. The CDR3, as DNA: TGCGCCAGCAGCCTAAACCAGGTCAATGAGCAGTTCTTC. The chain carries TRBV5-1 and TRBJ2-1; D is unclear. In germline, CDR1 is SGHRS, CDR2 YFSETQ. V lost 4 bases to trimming and J lost 6 bases, with 11 bases between them. The CDR3 sequence is 13 residues long.

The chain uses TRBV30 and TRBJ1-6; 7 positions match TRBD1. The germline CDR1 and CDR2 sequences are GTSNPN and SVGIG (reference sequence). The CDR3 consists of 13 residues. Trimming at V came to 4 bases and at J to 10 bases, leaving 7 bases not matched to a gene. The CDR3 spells CAWTRDSRSPLHF. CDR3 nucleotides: TGTGCCTGGACACGGGACAGCAGGTCACCCCTCCACTTT.

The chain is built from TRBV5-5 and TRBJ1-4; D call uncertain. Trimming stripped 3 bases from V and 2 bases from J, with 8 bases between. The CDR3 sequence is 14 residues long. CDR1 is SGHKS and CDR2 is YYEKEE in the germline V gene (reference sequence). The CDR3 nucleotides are TGTGCCAGCAGCTCGGGAACCACTAATGAAAAACTGTTTTTT. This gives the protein CASSSGTTNEKLFF.

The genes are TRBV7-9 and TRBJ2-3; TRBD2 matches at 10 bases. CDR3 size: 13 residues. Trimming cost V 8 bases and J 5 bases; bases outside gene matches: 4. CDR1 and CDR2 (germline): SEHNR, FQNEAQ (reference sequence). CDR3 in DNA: TGTGCCAGCCGGGCTAGCGGGAGAGATACGCAGTATTTT. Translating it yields CASRASGRDTQYF. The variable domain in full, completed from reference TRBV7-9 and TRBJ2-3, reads DTGVSQNPRHKITKRGQNVTFRCDPISEHNRLYWYRQTLGQGPEFLTYFQNEAQLEKSRLLSDRFSAERPKGSFSTLEIQRTEQGDSAMYLCASRASGRDTQYFGPGTRLTVL.

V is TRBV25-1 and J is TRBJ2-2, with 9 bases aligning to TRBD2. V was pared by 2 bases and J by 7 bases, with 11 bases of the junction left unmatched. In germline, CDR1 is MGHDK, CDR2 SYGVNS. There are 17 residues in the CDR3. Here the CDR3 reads CASSERVRTSVGGELFF. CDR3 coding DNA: TGTGCCAGCAGTGAAAGAGTGAGGACTAGCGTCGGCGGGGAGCTGTTTTTT.

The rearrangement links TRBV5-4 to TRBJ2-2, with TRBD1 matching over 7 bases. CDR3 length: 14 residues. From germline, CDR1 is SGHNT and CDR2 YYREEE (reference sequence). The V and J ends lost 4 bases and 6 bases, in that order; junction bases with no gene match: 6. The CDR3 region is CASSVKTGAGELFF. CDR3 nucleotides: TGTGCCAGCAGCGTGAAAACAGGGGCCGGGGAGCTGTTTTTT. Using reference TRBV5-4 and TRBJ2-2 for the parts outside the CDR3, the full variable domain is ETGVTQSPTHLIKTRGQQVTLRCSSQSGHNTVSWYQQALGQGPQFIFQYYREEENGRGNFPPRFSGLQFPNYSSELNVNALELDDSALYLCASSVKTGAGELFFGEGSRLTVL.

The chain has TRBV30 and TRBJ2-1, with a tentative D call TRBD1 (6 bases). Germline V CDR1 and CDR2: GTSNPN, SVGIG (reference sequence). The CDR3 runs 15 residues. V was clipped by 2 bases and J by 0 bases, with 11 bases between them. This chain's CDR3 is CAWSRGQSSYNEQFF. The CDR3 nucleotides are TGTGCCTGGAGTCGTGGACAGAGCTCCTACAATGAGCAGTTCTTC.

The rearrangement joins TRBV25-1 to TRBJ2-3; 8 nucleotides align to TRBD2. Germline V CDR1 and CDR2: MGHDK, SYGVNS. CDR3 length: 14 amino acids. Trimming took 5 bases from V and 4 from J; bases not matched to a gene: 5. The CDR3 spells CASSPAGASDTQYF. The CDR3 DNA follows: TGTGCCAGCAGTCCAGCGGGAGCATCAGATACGCAGTATTTT.

For the CDR3, the DNA is TGTGCCAGCAGCTTAATCGGAGGAAAAACCGGGACAGGGAGAAACACCATATATTTT. Translation gives CASSLIGGKTGTGRNTIYF. This chain joins TRBV7-9 and TRBJ1-3; 9 bases fit TRBD1. CDR1 and CDR2 from the germline V gene are SEHNR and FQNEAQ (reference sequence). J was trimmed by 5 bases and V by 2 bases; bases with no gene match: 16. The CDR3 runs to 19 residues.

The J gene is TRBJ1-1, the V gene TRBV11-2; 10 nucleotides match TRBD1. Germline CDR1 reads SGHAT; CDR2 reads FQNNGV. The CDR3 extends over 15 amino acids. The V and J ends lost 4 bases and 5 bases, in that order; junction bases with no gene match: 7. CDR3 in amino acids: CASSSRQGARTEAFF. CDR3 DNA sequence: TGTGCCAGCAGCTCCCGACAGGGGGCCAGGACTGAAGCTTTCTTT.

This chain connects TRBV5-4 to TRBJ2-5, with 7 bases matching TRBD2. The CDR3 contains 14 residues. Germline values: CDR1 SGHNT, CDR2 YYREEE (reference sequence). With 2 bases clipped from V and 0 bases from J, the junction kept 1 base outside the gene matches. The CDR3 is CASSLAGNQETQYF. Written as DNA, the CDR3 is TGTGCCAGCAGCTTAGCGGGAAACCAAGAGACCCAGTACTTC.

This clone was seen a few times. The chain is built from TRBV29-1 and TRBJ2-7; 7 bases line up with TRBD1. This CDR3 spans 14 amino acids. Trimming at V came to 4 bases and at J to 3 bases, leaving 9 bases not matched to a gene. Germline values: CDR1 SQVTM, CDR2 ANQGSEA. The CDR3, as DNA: TGCAGCGTTGGAGGACAGGACTCAATCTACGAGCAGTACTTC. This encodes CSVGGQDSIYEQYF.

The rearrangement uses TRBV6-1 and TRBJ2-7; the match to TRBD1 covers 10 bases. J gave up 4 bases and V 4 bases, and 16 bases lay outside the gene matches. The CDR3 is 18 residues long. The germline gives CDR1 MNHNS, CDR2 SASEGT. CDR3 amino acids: CASSALGLGDRGGYEQYF. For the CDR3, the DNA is TGTGCCAGCAGTGCCCTAGGCCTTGGGGACAGGGGTGGGTACGAGCAGTACTTC.

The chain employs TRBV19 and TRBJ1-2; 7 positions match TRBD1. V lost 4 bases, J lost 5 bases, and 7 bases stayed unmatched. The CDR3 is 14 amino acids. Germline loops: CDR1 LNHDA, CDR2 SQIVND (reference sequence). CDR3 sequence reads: CASSNPGQIYGYTF. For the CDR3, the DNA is TGTGCCAGTAGTAACCCGGGACAGATTTATGGCTACACCTTC.

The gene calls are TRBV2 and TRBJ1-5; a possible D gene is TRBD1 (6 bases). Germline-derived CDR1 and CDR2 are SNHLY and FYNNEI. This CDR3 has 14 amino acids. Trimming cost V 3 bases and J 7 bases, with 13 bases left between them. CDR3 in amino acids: CASSDRGREQPQHF. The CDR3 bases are TGTGCCAGCAGTGACAGGGGAAGAGAACAGCCCCAGCATTTT.

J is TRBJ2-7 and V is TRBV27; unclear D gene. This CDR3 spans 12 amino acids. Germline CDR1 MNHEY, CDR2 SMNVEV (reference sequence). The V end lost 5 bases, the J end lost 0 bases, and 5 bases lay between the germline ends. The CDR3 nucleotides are TGTGCCAGCAGTCCTAGCTCCTACGAGCAGTACTTC. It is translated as CASSPSSYEQYF.

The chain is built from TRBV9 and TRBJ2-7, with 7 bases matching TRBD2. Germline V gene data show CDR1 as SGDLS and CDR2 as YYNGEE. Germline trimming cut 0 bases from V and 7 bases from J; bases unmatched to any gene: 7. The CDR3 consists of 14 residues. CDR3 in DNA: TGTGCCAGCAGCGTAGCTCAAGCGGGATATGAGCAGTACTTC. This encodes CASSVAQAGYEQYF.

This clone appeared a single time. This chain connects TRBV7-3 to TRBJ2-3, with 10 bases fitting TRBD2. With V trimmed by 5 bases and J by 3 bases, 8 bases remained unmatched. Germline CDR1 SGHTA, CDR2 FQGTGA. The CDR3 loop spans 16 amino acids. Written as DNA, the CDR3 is TGTGCCAGCAGCGCCCAAGCGGGGGGGCTTACAGATACGCAGTATTTT. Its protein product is CASSAQAGGLTDTQYF.

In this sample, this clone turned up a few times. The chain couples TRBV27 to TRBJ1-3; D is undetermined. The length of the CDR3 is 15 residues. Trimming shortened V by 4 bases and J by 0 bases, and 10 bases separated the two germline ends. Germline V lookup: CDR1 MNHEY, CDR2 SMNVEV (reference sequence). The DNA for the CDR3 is TGTGCCAGCAGTTCCCGCGGGAGCTCTGGAAACACCATATATTTT. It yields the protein CASSSRGSSGNTIYF.

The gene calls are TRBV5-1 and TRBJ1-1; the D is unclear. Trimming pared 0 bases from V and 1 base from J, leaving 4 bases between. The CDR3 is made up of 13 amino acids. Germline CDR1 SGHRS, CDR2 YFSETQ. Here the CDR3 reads CASSLASNTEAFF. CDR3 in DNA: TGCGCCAGCAGCTTGGCATCGAACACTGAAGCTTTCTTT.

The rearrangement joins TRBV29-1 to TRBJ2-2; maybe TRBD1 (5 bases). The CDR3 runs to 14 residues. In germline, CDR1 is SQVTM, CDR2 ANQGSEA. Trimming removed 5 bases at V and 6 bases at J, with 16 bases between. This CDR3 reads CSVLWTPSPGELFF. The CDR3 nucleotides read TGCAGCGTTTTGTGGACACCGTCCCCCGGGGAGCTGTTTTTT.

The DNA for the CDR3 is TGTGCCAGCAGCCAGACAGGGAGGATGGATGAGCAGTTCTTC. This translates into CASSQTGRMDEQFF. V usage is TRBV3-1 (or the pseudogene TRBV3-2) and J usage is TRBJ2-1; tentatively, D is TRBD1 (7 bases). There are 14 residues in the CDR3. Germline V gene data show CDR1 as LGHDT and CDR2 as YNNKEL (reference sequence). Trimming cost V 3 bases and J 8 bases, with 14 bases left between them.

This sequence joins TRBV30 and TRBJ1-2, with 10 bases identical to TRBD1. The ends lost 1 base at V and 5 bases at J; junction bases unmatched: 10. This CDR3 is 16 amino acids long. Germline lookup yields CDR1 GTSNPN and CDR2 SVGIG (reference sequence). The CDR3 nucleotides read TGTGCCTGGAGTGGAGGTTCGAGACAGGGGGCGTATGGCTACACCTTC. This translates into CAWSGGSRQGAYGYTF.

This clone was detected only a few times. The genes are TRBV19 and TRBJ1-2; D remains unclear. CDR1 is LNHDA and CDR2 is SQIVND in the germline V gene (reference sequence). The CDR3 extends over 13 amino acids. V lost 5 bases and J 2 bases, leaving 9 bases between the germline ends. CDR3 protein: CASSFPGNYGYTF. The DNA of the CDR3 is TGTGCCAGTAGTTTTCCGGGAAACTATGGCTACACCTTC.

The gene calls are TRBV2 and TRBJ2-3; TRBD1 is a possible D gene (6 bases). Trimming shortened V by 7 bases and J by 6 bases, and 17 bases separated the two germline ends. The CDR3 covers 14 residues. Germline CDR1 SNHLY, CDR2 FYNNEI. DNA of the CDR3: TGTGCCAGCACGGTGTCAGGGGTAATTGATACGCAGTATTTT. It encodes CASTVSGVIDTQYF.

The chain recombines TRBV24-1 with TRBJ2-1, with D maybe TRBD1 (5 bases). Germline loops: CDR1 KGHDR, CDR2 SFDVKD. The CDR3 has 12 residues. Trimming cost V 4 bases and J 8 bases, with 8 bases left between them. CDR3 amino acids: CATSEGVHEQFF. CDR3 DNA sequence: TGTGCCACCAGTGAAGGGGTCCATGAGCAGTTCTTC.

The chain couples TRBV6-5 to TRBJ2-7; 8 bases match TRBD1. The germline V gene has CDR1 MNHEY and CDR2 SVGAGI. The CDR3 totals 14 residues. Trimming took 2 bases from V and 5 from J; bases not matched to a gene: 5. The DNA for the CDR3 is TGTGCCAGCAGTTACCCGGACAGGGACCACGAGCAGTACTTC. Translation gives CASSYPDRDHEQYF.